The present T cell receptor (beta chain) was sequenced within a study of shared clonotypes between healthy human individuals. Study information: Donors, aged 18 to 49, were a couple of women and a few men.

Naive CD8 cells comprised CD45RO-negative, CCR7-positively selected cells, excluding terminally differentiated effector memory CD45RA+ cells. The donors, all of them Caucasian adults, lived in Nashville, Tennessee. Some clones are missing from TCRdb's copy, which holds only in-frame ones; the method was immunoSEQ multiplex PCR. The data hold about 1.9 million clones, with just over 90% observed a single time. The V end was cut by 2 bases, the J end by 4 bases, with 27 bases between. CDR1 and CDR2 (germline): SSHAT, FNYEAQ (reference sequence). This CDR3 comprises 19 residues. This TCR was recovered from a young man in good health. Some clones in this sample may be carry-over from other donors' samples. The chain employs TRBV7-7 and TRBJ2-7; D not certain. Sample: naive CD8+ T cells from PBMCs. The CDR3 DNA reads TGTGCCAGCAGCTTAAGTCCAGGCCCCCTGAGGTATCTGAAATACGAGCAGTACTTC. It specifies CASSLSPGPLRYLKYEQYF.